This T cell receptor beta chain was documented in a study of technical replicates of blood from a handful of donors. Profiling relied on immunoSEQ multiplex PCR, and the TCRdb table lists in-frame clones only, not all of them. The table lists 91,000 or so clones, roughly 96% of them singletons, with roughly 0.28% in the top ten. CDR1 is GTSNPN, CDR2 SVGIG, per germline (reference sequence). With 0 bases removed from V and 1 base from J, the gap between germline ends came to 11 bases. The CDR3 is 15 amino acids. Sequencing was performed on T cells isolated from PBMCs. This clonotype originated in a human donor in good health. The chain uses TRBV30 and TRBJ2-3; D call uncertain. In DNA form, the CDR3 reads TGTGCCTGGAGTGTACTTAGTAGCCGCACAGATACGCAGTATTTT. It codes for CAWSVLSSRTDTQYF. Drawing the rest from reference TRBV30 and TRBJ2-3, the complete variable domain is SQTIHQWPATLVQPVGSPLSLECTVEGTSNPNLYWYRQAAGRGLQLLFYSVGIGQISSEVPQNLSASRPQDRQFILSSKKLLLSDSGFYLCAWSVLSSRTDTQYFGPGTRLTVL.